This T cell receptor beta chain was found in a study of blood T cell repertoires in COVID-19. Study details: The United States, Italy and Spain were the sources of the acute and convalescent COVID-19 samples. Sources were T cells, B-cell-depleted T cells, or PBMCs; the material itself was cDNA or gDNA.

This CDR3 is built from 16 residues. J gave up 0 bases and V 1 base, and 2 bases lay outside the gene matches. Germline values: CDR1 LNHDA, CDR2 SQIVND (reference sequence). Per the original data handling: By means of reference gene primer amplification, nucleated cell counts were estimated. TCRdb's copy holds only in-frame clones and misses some; the assay was immunoSEQ multiplex PCR. Clone size and the V and J calls come from that table; the DNA yielded D and trimming. The sample includes 150,000 to 200,000 clones, around 86% seen only once; the top ten take roughly 3%. This TCR was sampled from a man aged 65 to 85 with acute or convalescent COVID-19. V usage is TRBV19 and J usage is TRBJ2-1; 8 bases match TRBD2. Sequenced input: peripheral blood. The CDR3 protein is CASSIASGGSYNEQFF. DNA for the CDR3: TGTGCCAGTAGTATAGCGAGCGGGGGCTCCTACAATGAGCAGTTCTTC. The complete variable domain, with remaining parts taken from reference TRBV19 and TRBJ2-1, reads DGGITQSPKYLFRKEGQNVTLSCEQNLNHDAMYWYRQDPGQGLRLIYYSQIVNDFQKGDIAEGYSVSREKKESFPLTVTSAQKNPTAFYLCASSIASGGSYNEQFFGPGTRLTVL.